What follows describes a single T cell receptor beta chain. Trimming removed 8 bases from V and 4 bases from J, with 23 bases in between. The germline V gene encodes CDR1 LNHDA and CDR2 SQIVND (reference sequence). The CDR3 covers 16 residues. This entry is derived from a study of T cells in Graves' hyperthyroidism and ophthalmopathy. Cells are PBMCs isolated from around 9.4 ml of fresh blood. Regions amplified from RNA transcripts were the TCR beta CDR3 regions. In the first-round RT-PCR of the TCR CDR3, the HTBI primer set was used. MiXCR, run by TCRdb on the multiplex PCR reads, gives a single entry per CDR3 protein. The data show about 410,000 distinct CDR3 sequences, with around 15% seen just once and about 12% held by the top ten.

This rearrangement joins TRBV19 to TRBJ1-2; possible D gene TRBD1, 6 bases. The source is a young man with Graves' ophthalmopathy. The specimen was blood. This CDR3 reads CASQPAIGQGFYGYTF. CDR3 nucleotide sequence: TGTGCCAGTCAGCCGGCAATCGGGCAGGGGTTCTATGGCTACACCTTC.